A selection of T cell receptor beta chains follows, all from one sample in a study of cytomegalovirus exposure and HLA in healthy donors. The assay was immunoSEQ multiplex PCR, and TCRdb's table has in-frame clones only and misses some. This table has some 130,000 clones, 75% to 90% appearing once. Specimen: PBMCs. These receptors came from a man in his forties or fifties in good health and CMV-seronegative. The CDR3 runs from the conserved cysteine through the conserved F or W. A D gene is named only where the DNA matches it firmly. Some rows have no size entry. The others give once, few or many, or a class for an expanded clone.

. | TRBJ2-7 | . | TRBV6-5 | CASSLQGATYEQYF | TGTGCCAGCAGTTTACAGGGTGCCACCTACGAGCAGTACTTC
. | TRBJ2-5 | . | TRBV5-1 | CASSLGSSQETQYF | TGCGCCAGCAGCTTGGGTTCCAGTCAAGAGACCCAGTACTTC
. | TRBJ2-7 | . | TRBV30 | CAWSVVGYEQYF | TGTGCCTGGAGTGTCGTCGGGTACGAGCAGTACTTC
TRBD1 | TRBJ1-5 | . | TRBV7-8 | CASSFRGSNQPQHF | TGTGCCAGCAGCTTCAGGGGGAGCAATCAGCCCCAGCATTTT
. | TRBJ2-3 | once | TRBV2 | CAGAGLADTQYF | TGTGCGGGGGCAGGGCTGGCAGATACGCAGTATTTT
TRBD1 | TRBJ1-4 | . | TRBV10-2 | CASCRGRGEKLFF | TGCGCCAGCTGCAGGGGGCGAGGCGAAAAACTGTTTTTT
TRBD1 | TRBJ1-2 | . | TRBV27 | CASSTTGTVVYTF | TGTGCCAGCAGTACCACCGGGACAGTTGTCTACACCTTC
. | TRBJ2-3 | . | TRBV5-1 | CASSLVAGATTDTQYF | TGCGCCAGCAGCTTGGTAGCAGGGGCCACCACAGATACGCAGTATTTT
. | TRBJ1-6 | few | TRBV5-1 | CASSLGVAENNSPLHF | TGCGCCAGCAGCTTGGGTGTGGCGGAAAATAATTCACCCCTCCACTTT
TRBD2 | TRBJ2-1 | . | TRBV5-1 | CASSLETSGYNEQFF | TGCGCCAGCAGCTTGGAGACTAGCGGTTACAATGAGCAGTTCTTC
TRBD2 | TRBJ2-7 | . | TRBV7-9 | CASSLGAGATYEQYF | TGTGCCAGCAGCTTAGGAGCGGGAGCTACCTACGAGCAGTACTTC
. | TRBJ2-7 | . | TRBV27 | CASSLDSYSEQYF | TGTGCCAGCAGTTTGGACTCTTACAGCGAGCAGTACTTC
TRBD2 | TRBJ2-3 | . | TRBV6-1 | CASSAIRGGGADTQYF | TGTGCCAGCAGTGCCATTCGGGGCGGGGGGGCAGATACGCAGTATTTT
TRBD2 | TRBJ2-1 | . | TRBV6-5 | CASRNLAGGPNEQFF | TGTGCCAGCAGAAATCTAGCGGGAGGGCCCAATGAGCAGTTCTTC
. | TRBJ2-6 | . | TRBV7-2 | CASSLSLSGANVLTF | TGTGCCAGCAGCTTGAGCCTATCAGGGGCCAACGTCCTGACTTTC
TRBD2 | TRBJ2-7 | . | TRBV2 | CATNRLAARYEQYF | TGTGCCACAAACCGACTAGCGGCACGATACGAGCAGTACTTC
TRBD2 | TRBJ2-1 | . | TRBV30 | CAWSPAPAGLAQGSSYNEQFF | TGTGCCTGGAGTCCGGCGCCCGCGGGACTAGCGCAAGGTAGCTCCTACAATGAGCAGTTCTTC
TRBD1 | TRBJ1-1 | . | TRBV6-1 | CASSPWTGNTEAFF | TGTGCCAGCAGTCCCTGGACAGGAAACACTGAAGCTTTCTTT
. | TRBJ2-6 | . | TRBV19 | CATAPGQPSGANVLTF | TGTGCCACCGCACCTGGACAACCCTCTGGGGCCAACGTCCTGACTTTC
TRBD1 | TRBJ1-2 | once | TRBV27 | CASTPRDRDSGYTF | TGTGCCAGCACTCCCCGGGACAGGGACAGCGGCTACACCTTC
. | TRBJ1-4 | . | TRBV6-1 | CASSEPTGFNEKLFF | TGTGCCAGCAGTGAACCGACAGGCTTTAATGAAAAACTGTTTTTT
. | TRBJ1-3 | . | TRBV15 | CATSRTPGGGNTIYF | TGTGCCACCAGCAGGACCCCCGGCGGGGGAAACACCATATATTTT
TRBD1 | TRBJ2-3 | . | TRBV29-1 | CSGRQGTTITDTQYF | TGCAGCGGAAGACAGGGGACCACGATCACAGATACGCAGTATTTT
. | TRBJ1-5 | . | TRBV28 | CASSSGVQPQHF | TGTGCCAGCAGTTCAGGGGTCCAGCCCCAGCATTTT
TRBD2 | TRBJ2-1 | few | TRBV6-5 | CASSSGTSASYNEQFF | TGTGCCAGCAGTTCCGGGACTAGTGCCTCCTACAATGAGCAGTTCTTC
. | TRBJ1-6 | . | TRBV6-1 | CASSETGWADNSPLHF | TGTGCCAGCAGTGAAACGGGATGGGCGGATAATTCACCCCTCCACTTT
TRBD2 | TRBJ2-2 | . | TRBV19 | CASIRGGSGGELFF | TGTGCCAGTATACGGGGAGGGAGTGGCGGGGAGCTGTTTTTT
. | TRBJ1-4 | few | TRBV7-9 | CASSRGTTNEKLFF | TGTGCCAGCAGCCGGGGGACAACTAATGAAAAACTGTTTTTT
. | TRBJ2-1 | . | TRBV27 | CASSLSASAYNEQFF | TGTGCCAGCAGTTTATCTGCTAGCGCTTACAATGAGCAGTTCTTC
TRBD1 | TRBJ1-1 | . | TRBV11-2 | CASSYRQGNTEAFF | TGTGCCAGCAGCTATCGACAGGGGAACACTGAAGCTTTCTTT
. | TRBJ2-2 | . | TRBV29-1 | CSVEDLGRTGELFF | TGCAGCGTTGAAGATCTAGGCCGCACCGGGGAGCTGTTTTTT
TRBD2 | TRBJ2-1 | few | TRBV29-1 | CSAGLAGGNEQFF | TGCAGCGCCGGACTAGCGGGGGGGAATGAGCAGTTCTTC
. | TRBJ1-2 | . | TRBV7-2 | CASSLTWGGRDYTF | TGTGCCAGCAGCTTAACCTGGGGAGGTCGGGACTACACCTTC
. | TRBJ1-2 | . | TRBV18 | CASSAEGTDLYGYTF | TGTGCCAGCTCAGCAGAAGGGACTGACCTCTATGGCTACACCTTC
TRBD1 | TRBJ2-7 | . | TRBV6-6 | CASSTGQGAGEQYF | TGTGCCAGCAGTACTGGACAGGGGGCGGGCGAGCAGTACTTC
. | TRBJ2-7 | . | TRBV19 | CASSYDYAYEQYF | TGTGCCAGTAGTTACGACTACGCCTACGAGCAGTACTTC
. | TRBJ1-2 | few | TRBV2 | CASRVDIINYGYTF | TGTGCCAGCAGGGTGGACATAATTAACTATGGCTACACCTTC
TRBD2 | TRBJ2-2 | . | TRBV28 | CASRRSGRGEVELFF | TGTGCCAGCAGGAGGAGCGGGAGAGGGGAGGTGGAGCTGTTTTTT
TRBD1 | TRBJ1-2 | few | TRBV19 | CASTPTSTGHYGYTF | TGTGCCAGTACCCCAACCTCGACAGGGCACTATGGCTACACCTTC
. | TRBJ2-1 | . | TRBV5-1 | CASSLAGFNNEQFF | TGCGCCAGCAGCTTAGCGGGTTTCAACAATGAGCAGTTCTTC
. | TRBJ1-2 | few | TRBV27 | CASSQRRGGGYTF | TGTGCCAGCAGCCAAAGGAGGGGTGGCGGCTACACCTTC
TRBD1 | TRBJ2-5 | . | TRBV5-5 | CASSLQGAETQYF | TGTGCCAGCAGCTTACAGGGGGCGGAGACCCAGTACTTC
. | TRBJ1-4 | . | TRBV9 | CASSVGGLGEKLFF | TGTGCCAGCAGCGTAGGAGGGTTAGGGGAAAAACTGTTTTTT
TRBD1 | TRBJ2-3 | . | TRBV20-1 | CSAGTGEGMRF | TGCAGTGCTGGGACAGGGGAGGGGATGCGTTTT
. | TRBJ1-5 | . | TRBV2 | CASREQYSNQPQHF | TGTGCCAGCAGGGAACAGTATAGCAATCAGCCCCAGCATTTT
. | TRBJ1-1 | few | TRBV6-1 | CASSEGGGINTEAFF | TGTGCCAGCAGTGAAGGGGGAGGCATTAACACTGAAGCTTTCTTT
TRBD2 | TRBJ2-3 | . | TRBV27 | CASGTGLAATDTQYF | TGTGCCAGCGGGACGGGACTAGCGGCCACAGATACGCAGTATTTT
. | TRBJ1-1 | . | TRBV30 | CAWSGTANTEAFF | TGTGCCTGGAGTGGGACAGCGAACACTGAAGCTTTCTTT